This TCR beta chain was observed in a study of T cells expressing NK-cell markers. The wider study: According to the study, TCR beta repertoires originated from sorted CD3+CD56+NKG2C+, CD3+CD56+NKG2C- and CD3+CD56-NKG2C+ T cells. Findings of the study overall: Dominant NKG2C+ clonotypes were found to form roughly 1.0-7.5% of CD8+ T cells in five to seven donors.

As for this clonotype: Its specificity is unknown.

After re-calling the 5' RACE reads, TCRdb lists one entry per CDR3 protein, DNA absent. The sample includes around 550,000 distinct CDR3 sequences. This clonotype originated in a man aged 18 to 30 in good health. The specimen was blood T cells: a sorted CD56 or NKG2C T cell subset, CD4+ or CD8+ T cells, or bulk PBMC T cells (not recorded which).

CDR3 residues: CSARASRGRNTGELFF. This rearrangement joins TRBV20-1 to TRBJ2-2; no DNA is available, so the TRBD1 call from TCRdb remains unchecked. This CDR3 has 16 amino acids. Per germline, CDR1 DFQATT and CDR2 SNEGSKA (reference sequence).